The 8 T cell receptor beta chains reported below all come from one sample, sequenced in a study of OX40 agonist ivuxolimab in advanced cancers. Clones were read by immunoSEQ multiplex PCR, and TCRdb kept only the in-frame ones, dropping some. The sample holds about 91,000 clones; around 84% are singletons and the top ten take more than 0.95%. This material consisted of CD4+ or CD8+ T cells sorted from blood, taken in a trial of the OX40 agonist ivuxolimab. These receptors were taken from an adult with an advanced solid tumor such as melanoma, head and neck, liver or kidney cancer.

J is TRBJ2-2 and V is TRBV4-2; TRBD1 aligns across 9 bases. J lost 5 bases, V lost 1 base, and 5 bases had no gene match. The germline V gene encodes CDR1 LGHNA and CDR2 YNFKEQ. This CDR3 region has 16 residues. CDR3 sequence (DNA): TGTGCCAGCAGCCAAGCCGGGACAGGGAGAACCGGGGAGCTGTTTTTT. It codes for CASSQAGTGRTGELFF.

This rearrangement joins TRBV7-2 to TRBJ1-1; D not resolved. The CDR3 spans 13 residues. Looked up from germline, CDR1 is SGHTA and CDR2 is FQGNSA. Trimming took off 3 bases at V and 2 bases at J, with 7 bases between the two ends. The CDR3 DNA sequence: TGTGCCAGCAGCTTTCAGCGAAACACTGAAGCTTTCTTT. Residues: CASSFQRNTEAFF.

In its sample, this clone was seen once. This rearrangement joins TRBV6-5 to TRBJ2-6; D is uncertain. This CDR3 is 14 amino acids long. Germline assignment: CDR1 MNHEY and CDR2 SVGAGI. Trimming removed 7 bases at V and 0 bases at J, with 7 bases between. The CDR3 loop reads CASTSGSGANVLTF. CDR3 sequence (DNA): TGTGCCAGCACTTCCGGCTCTGGGGCCAACGTCCTGACTTTC.

The rearrangement links TRBV10-3 to TRBJ1-4; D gene uncertain. The CDR3 loop spans 14 amino acids. Germline V gene lookup returns CDR1 ENHRY and CDR2 SYGVKD. Trimming shortened V by 10 bases and J by 10 bases, and 22 bases separated the two germline ends. CDR3 in amino acids: CATRSENRVGKLFF. As DNA, the CDR3 is TGTGCCACCCGATCCGAAAACAGAGTTGGAAAACTGTTTTTT.

V and J are TRBV7-2 and TRBJ2-3, with 7 bases aligning to TRBD2. Germline V gives CDR1 SGHTA, CDR2 FQGNSA. This CDR3 has 13 amino acids. V trimming: 5 bases; J trimming: 4 bases; junction bases outside the gene matches: 3. DNA for the CDR3: TGTGCCAGCAGCCCGGGAGGAGCAGATACGCAGTATTTT. As protein: CASSPGGADTQYF.

The chain uses TRBV6-5 and TRBJ1-2; D might be TRBD1 (5 bases). Germline V gives CDR1 MNHEY, CDR2 SVGAGI. Trimming removed 2 bases at V and 7 bases at J, with 11 bases between. There are 13 residues in the CDR3. The CDR3 coding sequence is TGTGCCAGCAGTTACGGGCCGGGGGGTGGCTACACCTTC. Translated: CASSYGPGGGYTF.

The V and J genes are TRBV11-2 and TRBJ2-4, with TRBD2 matching 7 bases. The CDR3 covers 14 residues. V gave up 5 bases and J gave up 5 bases; unmatched junction bases: 6. CDR1 SGHAT and CDR2 FQNNGV come from the germline V gene. This CDR3 is CASSSLRGENIQYF. As DNA, the CDR3 is TGTGCCAGCAGCAGCCTCCGGGGGGAAAACATTCAGTACTTC.

The V gene is TRBV14, the J gene TRBJ1-1; D gene uncertain. The ends were cut back, 4 bases at V and 0 bases at J, with 15 bases in the middle. There are 16 residues in the CDR3. The germline gives CDR1 SGHDN, CDR2 FVKESK. The CDR3 is CASSPPPTKMNTEAFF. The CDR3 nucleotides are TGTGCCAGCAGCCCCCCACCCACAAAAATGAACACTGAAGCTTTCTTT.